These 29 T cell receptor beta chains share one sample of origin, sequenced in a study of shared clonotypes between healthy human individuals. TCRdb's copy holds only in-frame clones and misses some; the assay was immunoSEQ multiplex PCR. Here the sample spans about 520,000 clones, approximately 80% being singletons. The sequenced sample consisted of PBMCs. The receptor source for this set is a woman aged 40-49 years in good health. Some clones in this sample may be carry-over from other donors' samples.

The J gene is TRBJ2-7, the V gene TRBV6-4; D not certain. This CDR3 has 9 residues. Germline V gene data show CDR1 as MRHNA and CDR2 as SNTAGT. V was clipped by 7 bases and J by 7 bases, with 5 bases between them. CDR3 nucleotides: TGTGCCAGCACTATAGAGCAGTACTTC. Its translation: CASTIEQYF.

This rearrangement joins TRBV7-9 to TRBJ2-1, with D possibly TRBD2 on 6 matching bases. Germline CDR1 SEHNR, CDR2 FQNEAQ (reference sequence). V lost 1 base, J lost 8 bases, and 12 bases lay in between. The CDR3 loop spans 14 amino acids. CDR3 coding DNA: TGTGCCAGCAGCTTAGTCGGGAGTTGGGATGAGCAGTTCTTC. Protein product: CASSLVGSWDEQFF.

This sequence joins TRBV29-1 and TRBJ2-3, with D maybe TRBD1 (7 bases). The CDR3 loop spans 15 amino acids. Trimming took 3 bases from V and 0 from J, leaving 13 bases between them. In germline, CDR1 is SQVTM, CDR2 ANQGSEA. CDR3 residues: CSVELQGGSTDTQYF. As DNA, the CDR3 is TGCAGCGTTGAGCTCCAGGGGGGTAGCACAGATACGCAGTATTTT.

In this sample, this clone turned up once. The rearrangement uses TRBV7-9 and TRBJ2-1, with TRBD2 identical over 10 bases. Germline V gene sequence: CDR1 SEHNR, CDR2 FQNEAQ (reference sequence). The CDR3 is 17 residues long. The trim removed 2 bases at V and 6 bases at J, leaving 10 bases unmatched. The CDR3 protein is CASSLQREGRTFNEQFF. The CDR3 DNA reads TGTGCCAGCAGCTTACAGCGGGAGGGCCGTACTTTCAATGAGCAGTTCTTC.

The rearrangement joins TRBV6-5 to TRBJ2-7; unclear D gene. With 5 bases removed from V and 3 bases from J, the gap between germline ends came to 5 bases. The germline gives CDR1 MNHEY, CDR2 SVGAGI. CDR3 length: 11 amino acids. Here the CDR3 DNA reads TGTGCCAGCAGTGCCAACTACGAGCAGTACTTC. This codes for CASSANYEQYF.

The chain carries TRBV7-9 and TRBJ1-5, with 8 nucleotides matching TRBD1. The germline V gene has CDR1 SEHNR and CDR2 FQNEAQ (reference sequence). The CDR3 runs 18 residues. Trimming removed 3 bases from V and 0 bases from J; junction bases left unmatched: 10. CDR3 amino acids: CASSLDRAGVYSNQPQHF. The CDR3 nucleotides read TGTGCCAGCAGCTTGGACAGGGCGGGGGTTTATAGCAATCAGCCCCAGCATTTT.

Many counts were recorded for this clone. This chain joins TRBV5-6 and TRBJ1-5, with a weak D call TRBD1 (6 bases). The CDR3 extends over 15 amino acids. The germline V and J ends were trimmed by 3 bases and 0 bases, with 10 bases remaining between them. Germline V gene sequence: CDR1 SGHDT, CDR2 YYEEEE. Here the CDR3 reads CASSSQGYSNQPQHF. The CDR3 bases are TGTGCCAGCAGCTCTCAGGGGTATAGCAATCAGCCCCAGCATTTT.

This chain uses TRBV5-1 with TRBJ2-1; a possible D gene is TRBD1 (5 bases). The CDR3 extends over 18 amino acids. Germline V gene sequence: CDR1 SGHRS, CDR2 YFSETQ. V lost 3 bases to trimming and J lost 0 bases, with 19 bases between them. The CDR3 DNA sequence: TGCGCCAGCAGCTCGACGAAAATGGACACAGTCTCCTACAATGAGCAGTTCTTC. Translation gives CASSSTKMDTVSYNEQFF.

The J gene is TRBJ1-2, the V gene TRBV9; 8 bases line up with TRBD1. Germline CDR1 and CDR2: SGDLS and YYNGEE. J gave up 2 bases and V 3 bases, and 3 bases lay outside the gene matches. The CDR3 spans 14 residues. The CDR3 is CASSATGANYGYTF. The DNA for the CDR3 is TGTGCCAGCAGCGCGACAGGGGCGAACTATGGCTACACCTTC.

As DNA, the CDR3 is TGTGCCAGCAGAGCGGGAGGAGACAATGAGCAGTTCTTC. Translation: CASRAGGDNEQFF. This rearrangement joins TRBV28 to TRBJ2-1, with TRBD2 matching 9 bases. CDR1 MDHEN and CDR2 SYDVKM come from the germline V gene. CDR3 length equals 13 residues. The junction had 2 bases not matched to a gene; V was cut back by 6 bases and J by 5 bases.

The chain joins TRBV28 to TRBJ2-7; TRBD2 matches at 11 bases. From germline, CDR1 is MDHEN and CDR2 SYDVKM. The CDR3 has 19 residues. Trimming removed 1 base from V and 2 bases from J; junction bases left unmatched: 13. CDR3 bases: TGTGCCAGCAGTTTATCCTTTCCCGCAACTAGCGGGAGAACCTACGAGCAGTACTTC. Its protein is CASSLSFPATSGRTYEQYF.

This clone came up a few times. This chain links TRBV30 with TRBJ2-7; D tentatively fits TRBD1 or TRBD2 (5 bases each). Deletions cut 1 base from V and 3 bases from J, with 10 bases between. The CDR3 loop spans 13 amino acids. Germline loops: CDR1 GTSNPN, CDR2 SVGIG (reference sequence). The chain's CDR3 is CAWSEGRDYEQYF. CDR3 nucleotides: TGTGCCTGGAGTGAGGGACGGGACTACGAGCAGTACTTC.

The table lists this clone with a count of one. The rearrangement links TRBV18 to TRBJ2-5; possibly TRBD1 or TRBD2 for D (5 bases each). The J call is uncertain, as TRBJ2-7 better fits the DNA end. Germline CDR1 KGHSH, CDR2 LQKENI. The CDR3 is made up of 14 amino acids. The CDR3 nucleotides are TGTGCCAGCTCACCAGAGGGGACCTTCTACGAGCAGTACTTC. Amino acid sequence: CASSPEGTFYEQYF.

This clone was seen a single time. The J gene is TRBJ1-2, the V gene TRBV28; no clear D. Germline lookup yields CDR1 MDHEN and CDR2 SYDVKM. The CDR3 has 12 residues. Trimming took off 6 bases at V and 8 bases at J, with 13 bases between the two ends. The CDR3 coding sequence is TGTGCCAGCAGGAGTAATACCGGAGGCTACACCTTC. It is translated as CASRSNTGGYTF.

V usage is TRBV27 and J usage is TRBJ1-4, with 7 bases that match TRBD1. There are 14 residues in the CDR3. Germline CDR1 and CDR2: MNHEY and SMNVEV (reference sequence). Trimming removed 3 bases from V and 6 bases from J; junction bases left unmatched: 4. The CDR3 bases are TGTGCCAGCAGTTTCGGAGGGGGCTATGAAAAACTGTTTTTT. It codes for CASSFGGGYEKLFF.

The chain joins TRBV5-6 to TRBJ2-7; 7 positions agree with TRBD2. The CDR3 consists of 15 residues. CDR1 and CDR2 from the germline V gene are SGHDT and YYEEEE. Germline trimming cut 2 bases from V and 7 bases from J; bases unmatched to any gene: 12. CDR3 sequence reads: CASSLSGATRVEQYF. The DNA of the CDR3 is TGTGCCAGCAGCTTAAGCGGGGCGACGCGGGTAGAGCAGTACTTC.

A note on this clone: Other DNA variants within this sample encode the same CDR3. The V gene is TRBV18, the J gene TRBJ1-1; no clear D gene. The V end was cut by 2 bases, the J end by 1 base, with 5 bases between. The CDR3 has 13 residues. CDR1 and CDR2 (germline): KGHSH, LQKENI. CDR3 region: CASSPSGNTEAFF. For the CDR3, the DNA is TGTGCCAGCTCACCATCAGGGAACACTGAAGCTTTCTTT.

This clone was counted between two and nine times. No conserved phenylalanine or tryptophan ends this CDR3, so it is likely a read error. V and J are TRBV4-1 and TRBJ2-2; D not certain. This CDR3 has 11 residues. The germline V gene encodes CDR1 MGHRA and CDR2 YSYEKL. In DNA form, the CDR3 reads TGCGCCGGCAGCCAAGGCGGGGAGCTGTTTTCT. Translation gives CAGSQGGELFS.

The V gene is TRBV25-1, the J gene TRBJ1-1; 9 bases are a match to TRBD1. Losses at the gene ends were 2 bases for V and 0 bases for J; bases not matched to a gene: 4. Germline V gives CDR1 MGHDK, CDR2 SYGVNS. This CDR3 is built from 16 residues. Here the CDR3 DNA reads TGTGCCAGCAGTGAAATGACAGGGGGAATGAACACTGAAGCTTTCTTT. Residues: CASSEMTGGMNTEAFF.

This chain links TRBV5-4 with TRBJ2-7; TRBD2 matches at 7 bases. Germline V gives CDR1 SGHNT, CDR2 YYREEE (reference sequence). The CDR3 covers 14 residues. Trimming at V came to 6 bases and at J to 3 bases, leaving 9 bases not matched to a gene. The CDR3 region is CASTNTSASYEQYF. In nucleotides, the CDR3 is TGTGCCAGCACCAACACTAGCGCAAGCTACGAGCAGTACTTC.

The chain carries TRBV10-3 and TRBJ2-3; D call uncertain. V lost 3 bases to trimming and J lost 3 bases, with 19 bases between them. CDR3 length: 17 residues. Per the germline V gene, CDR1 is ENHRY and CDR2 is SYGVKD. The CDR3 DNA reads TGTGCCATCAGTGAAGGTGTTGGGCTAAAAAGGACAGATACGCAGTATTTT. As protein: CAISEGVGLKRTDTQYF.

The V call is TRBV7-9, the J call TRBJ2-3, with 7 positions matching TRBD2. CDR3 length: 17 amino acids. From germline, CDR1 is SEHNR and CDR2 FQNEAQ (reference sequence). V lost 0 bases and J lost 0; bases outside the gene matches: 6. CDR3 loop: CASSLARLAASTDTQYF. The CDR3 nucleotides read TGTGCCAGCAGCTTAGCGCGTCTAGCGGCTAGCACAGATACGCAGTATTTT. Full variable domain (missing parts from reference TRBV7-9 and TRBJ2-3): DTGVSQNPRHKITKRGQNVTFRCDPISEHNRLYWYRQTLGQGPEFLTYFQNEAQLEKSRLLSDRFSAERPKGSFSTLEIQRTEQGDSAMYLCASSLARLAASTDTQYFGPGTRLTVL.

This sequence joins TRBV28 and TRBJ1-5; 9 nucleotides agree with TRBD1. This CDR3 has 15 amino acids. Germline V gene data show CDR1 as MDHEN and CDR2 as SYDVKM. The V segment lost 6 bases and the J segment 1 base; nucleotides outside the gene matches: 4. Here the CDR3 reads CASSRDRVSNQPQHF. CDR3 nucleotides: TGTGCCAGCAGCAGGGACAGGGTGAGCAATCAGCCCCAGCATTTT.

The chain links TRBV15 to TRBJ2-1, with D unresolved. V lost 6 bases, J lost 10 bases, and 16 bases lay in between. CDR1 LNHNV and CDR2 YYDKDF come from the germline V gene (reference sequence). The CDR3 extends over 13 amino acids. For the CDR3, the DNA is TGTGCCACCAGGTGGGGTCGAGCGAGCGAGCAGTTCTTC. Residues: CATRWGRASEQFF.

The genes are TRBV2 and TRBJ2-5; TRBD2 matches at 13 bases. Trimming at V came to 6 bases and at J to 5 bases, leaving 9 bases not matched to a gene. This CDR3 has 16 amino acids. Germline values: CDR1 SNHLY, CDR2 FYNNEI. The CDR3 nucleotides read TGTGCCAGCAGCGGCCGACTAGCGGGAGGTGGGGAGACCCAGTACTTC. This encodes CASSGRLAGGGETQYF.

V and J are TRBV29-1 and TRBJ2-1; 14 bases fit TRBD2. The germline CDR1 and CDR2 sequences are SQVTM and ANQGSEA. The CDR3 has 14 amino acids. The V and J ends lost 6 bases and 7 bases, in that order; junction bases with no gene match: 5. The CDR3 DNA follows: TGCAGCGTGGCGACTAGCGGGGGGGGGAATGAGCAGTTCTTC. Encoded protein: CSVATSGGGNEQFF.

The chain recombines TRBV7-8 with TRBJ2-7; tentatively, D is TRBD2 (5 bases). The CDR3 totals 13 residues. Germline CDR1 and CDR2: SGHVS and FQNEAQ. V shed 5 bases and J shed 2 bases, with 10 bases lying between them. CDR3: CASSLGDTYEQYF. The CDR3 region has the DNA TGTGCCAGCAGCCTCGGGGATACCTACGAGCAGTACTTC.

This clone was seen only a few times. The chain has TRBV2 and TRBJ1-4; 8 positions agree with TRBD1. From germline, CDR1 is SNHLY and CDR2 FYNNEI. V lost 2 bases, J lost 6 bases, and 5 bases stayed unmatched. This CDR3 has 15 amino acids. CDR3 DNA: TGTGCCAGCAGTGAATTGACAGGGGTACATGAAAAACTGTTTTTT. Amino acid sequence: CASSELTGVHEKLFF.

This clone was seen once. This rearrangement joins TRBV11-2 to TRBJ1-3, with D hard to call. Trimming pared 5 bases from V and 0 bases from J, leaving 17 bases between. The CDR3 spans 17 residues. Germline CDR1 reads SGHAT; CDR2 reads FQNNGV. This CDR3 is CASSDISRLYSGNTIYF. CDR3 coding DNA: TGTGCCAGCAGCGACATTAGTCGATTATACTCTGGAAACACCATATATTTT.